This TCR beta chain was documented in a study of spatial heterogeneity in lung cancer. The length of the CDR3 is 15 residues. CDR1 is ENHRY, CDR2 SYGVKD, per germline. V was clipped by 4 bases and J by 0 bases, with 13 bases between them. Noted time point: sample taken at primary tumor resection. Without sorting, whole RNA was sequenced from tumor, nontumor lung or frozen PBMC. This clonotype rates as medium-sized. TCRdb analysed the 5' RACE reads with MiXCR anew, one entry per CDR3 protein. The table lists 2,500 to 3,000 distinct CDR3 sequences, around 12% of them singletons. Source: normal lung tissue next to the tumor, taken at surgery. This chain uses TRBV10-3 with TRBJ2-7; TRBD1 or TRBD2 may be the D gene (5 bases each). This TCR derives from a male donor with early-stage non-small cell lung cancer. The CDR3 reads CAISVMGPNSYEQYF. CDR3 sequence (DNA): TGTGCCATCAGTGTAATGGGACCGAACTCCTACGAGCAGTACTTC.